The clone carrying this TCR beta chain was recorded a few times. The data were produced by immunoSEQ multiplex PCR, yet TCRdb's version contains in-frame clones alone and is incomplete. Of tens of thousands of clones detected, more than 90% appear once; the ten largest clones hold under 9.5%. This CDR3 has 13 amino acids. Germline values: CDR1 SGDLS, CDR2 YYNGEE. Trimming removed 0 bases from V and 1 base from J, with 4 bases in between. The data stem from a study of T cell changes during pregnancy in multiple sclerosis. Material: CD8+ T cells from peripheral blood mononuclear cells, obtained after pregnancy. The rearrangement joins TRBV9 to TRBJ1-1, with no clear D. The TCR originated in a female donor with multiple sclerosis, enrolled in a pregnancy study. CDR3 region: CASSVAGNTEAFF. The CDR3 bases are TGTGCCAGCAGCGTAGCGGGGAACACTGAAGCTTTCTTT. The variable domain in full, completed from reference TRBV9 and TRBJ1-1, reads DSGVTQTPKHLITATGQRVTLRCSPRSGDLSVYWYQQSLDQGLQFLIQYYNGEERAKGNILERFSAQQFPDLHSELNLSSLELGDSALYFCASSVAGNTEAFFGQGTRLTVV.